Detailed here is one TCR beta chain. This sample was included in a study of blood T cell repertoires in COVID-19. About the study: The analysed material was cDNA or gDNA that came from T cells, B-cell-depleted T cells, or PBMCs.

The CDR3 length is 11 residues. The germline CDR1 and CDR2 sequences are SGHRS and YFSETQ. V shed 4 bases and J shed 10 bases, with 9 bases lying between them. In the study's own analysis: By means of reference gene primer amplification, nucleated cell counts were estimated. Assay used: immunoSEQ multiplex PCR; TCRdb lists only in-frame clones, some missing. V and J calls and clone size follow that table, whereas D and trimming were derived from the DNA. The sample contains approximately 260,000 clones, around 86% of which appear only once. The rearrangement uses TRBV5-1 and TRBJ2-1; D might be TRBD1 (5 bases). Sequences were obtained from peripheral blood. The sequence derives from a man in his forties or fifties with acute or convalescent COVID-19. CDR3 sequence reads: CASSTRAEQFF. In DNA form, the CDR3 reads TGCGCCAGCAGCACCAGGGCCGAGCAGTTCTTC.